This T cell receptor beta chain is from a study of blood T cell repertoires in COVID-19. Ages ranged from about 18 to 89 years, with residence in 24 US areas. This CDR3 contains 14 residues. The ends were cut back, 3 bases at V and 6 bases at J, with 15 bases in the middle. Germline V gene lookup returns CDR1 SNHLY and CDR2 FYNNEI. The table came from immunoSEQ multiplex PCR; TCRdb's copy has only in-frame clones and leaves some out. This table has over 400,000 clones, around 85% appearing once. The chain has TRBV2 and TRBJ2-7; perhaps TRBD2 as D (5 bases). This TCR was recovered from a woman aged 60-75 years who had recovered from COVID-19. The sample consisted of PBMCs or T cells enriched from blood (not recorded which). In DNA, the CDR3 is TGTGCCAGCAGTGAGTCTCGGGGTCTCGGCGAGCAGTACTTC. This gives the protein CASSESRGLGEQYF. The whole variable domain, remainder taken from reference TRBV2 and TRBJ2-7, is EPEVTQTPSHQVTQMGQEVILRCVPISNHLYFYWYRQILGQKVEFLVSFYNNEISEKSEIFDDQFSVERPDGSNFTLKIRSTKLEDSAMYFCASSESRGLGEQYFGPGTRLTVT.